This T cell receptor (beta chain) was observed in a study of T cell responses to AZD1222 COVID-19 vaccine. Overall study results and limits: Nearly half of spike-specific TCRs reportedly target variant regions that are unmutated in the B.1.351 and B.1.1.7 variants.

Trimming removed 5 bases at V and 5 bases at J, with 10 bases between. CDR1 and CDR2 from the germline V gene are ENHRY and SYGVKD. The CDR3 sequence is 12 residues long. In regard to this clone: What it binds is unknown.

Some clones are missing from TCRdb's copy, which holds only in-frame ones; the method was immunoSEQ multiplex PCR. The sample carries 150,000 to 200,000 clones, over 70% recorded once. The sample in question was peripheral blood, obtained on day 0 of MenACWY control vaccination. The sequence derives from an adult in good health. The rearrangement uses TRBV10-3 and TRBJ2-7; D possibly corresponds to TRBD1 (6 bases). DNA for the CDR3: TGTGCCATCAGTTCAGGGGAGCACGAGCAGTACTTC. It translates to CAISSGEHEQYF.